A selection of T cell receptor beta chains follows, all from one sample in a study of beta chain features in type 1 diabetes. TCRdb's table, derived via immunoSEQ multiplex PCR, lists solely in-frame clones and lacks some. The sample records 350,000 to 450,000 clones, 14% being singletons. The sample consisted of naive CD4+ T cells from blood. These receptors were obtained from a man aged 25-45 years in good health. CDR3s include the opening cysteine and the closing phenylalanine or tryptophan. The D gene is left open where the match is weak. The size entry is marked missing in some rows and otherwise reads once, few, many or a size class.

D gene: NA; J gene: TRBJ2-7; V gene: TRBV7-9; clone size: few; CDR3 DNA: TGTGCCAGCAGCTTAGGGACCCGGGTTTCCTACGAGCAGTACTTC; CDR3 protein: CASSLGTRVSYEQYF
D gene: TRBD2; J gene: TRBJ2-1; V gene: TRBV7-9; clone size: NA; CDR3 DNA: TGTGCCAGCAGCTTAGGATCTAGCGGAGGCTCCTACAATGAGCAGTTCTTC; CDR3 protein: CASSLGSSGGSYNEQFF
D gene: NA; J gene: TRBJ2-2; V gene: TRBV15; clone size: few; CDR3 DNA: TGTGCCACCAGCAGGGGACTGGCGACCGGGGAGCTGTTTTTT; CDR3 protein: CATSRGLATGELFF
D gene: NA; J gene: TRBJ2-5; V gene: TRBV10-3; clone size: few; CDR3 DNA: TGTGCCATCAAACCTAGCGAACAAGAGACCCAGTACTTC; CDR3 protein: CAIKPSEQETQYF
D gene: NA; J gene: TRBJ1-5; V gene: TRBV10-3; clone size: few; CDR3 DNA: TGTGCCATCAGTGAGTCGAGTCAGCCCCAGCATTTT; CDR3 protein: CAISESSQPQHF
D gene: NA; J gene: TRBJ2-1; V gene: TRBV29-1; clone size: NA; CDR3 DNA: TGCAGCGCCGGAACCCTCACGGGGCTCGGTCGGAATGAGCAGTTCTTC; CDR3 protein: CSAGTLTGLGRNEQFF
D gene: TRBD1; J gene: TRBJ2-7; V gene: TRBV7-8; clone size: NA; CDR3 DNA: TGTGCCAGCAGCTTAGTTGGGACAGCATCCTACGAGCAGTACTTC; CDR3 protein: CASSLVGTASYEQYF
D gene: NA; J gene: TRBJ2-1; V gene: TRBV7-8; clone size: NA; CDR3 DNA: TGTGCCAGCAGCTTACGGTCTTCTAGTCGGAAAAACAATGAGCAGTTCTTC; CDR3 protein: CASSLRSSSRKNNEQFF
D gene: NA; J gene: TRBJ2-1; V gene: TRBV4-2; clone size: few; CDR3 DNA: TGTGCCAGCAGCTTGTACCTGGACTACCCGTCCAATGAGCAGTTCTTC; CDR3 protein: CASSLYLDYPSNEQFF
D gene: NA; J gene: TRBJ1-2; V gene: TRBV27; clone size: few; CDR3 DNA: TGTGCCAGCAGTTTATCCGGGGTACGACACTATGGCTACACCTTC; CDR3 protein: CASSLSGVRHYGYTF
D gene: TRBD2; J gene: TRBJ2-4; V gene: TRBV6-6; clone size: NA; CDR3 DNA: TGTGCCAGCAGGGGACTAGCGTCTAACATTCAGTACTTC; CDR3 protein: CASRGLASNIQYF
D gene: NA; J gene: TRBJ1-2; V gene: TRBV18; clone size: NA; CDR3 DNA: TGTGCCAGCTCACCACAGGGGACGTCGGGCTACACCTTC; CDR3 protein: CASSPQGTSGYTF
D gene: NA; J gene: TRBJ2-2; V gene: TRBV9; clone size: few; CDR3 DNA: TGTGCCAGCAGCGCAGGACACCGAATGGGGACCGGGGAGCTGTTTTTT; CDR3 protein: CASSAGHRMGTGELFF
D gene: NA; J gene: TRBJ2-7; V gene: TRBV19; clone size: few; CDR3 DNA: TGTGCCAGTAGTCCCAGGGGAGGGACCTACGAGCAGTACTTC; CDR3 protein: CASSPRGGTYEQYF
D gene: NA; J gene: TRBJ1-1; V gene: TRBV12-5; clone size: NA; CDR3 DNA: TGTGCTAGTGGTTTGGGAGAAAGGGGCCGTGAAGCTTTCTTT; CDR3 protein: CASGLGERGREAFF
D gene: NA; J gene: TRBJ1-5; V gene: TRBV29-1; clone size: NA; CDR3 DNA: TGCAGCGTTGCACAGCGAATTAATCAGCCCCAGCATTTT; CDR3 protein: CSVAQRINQPQHF
D gene: TRBD2; J gene: TRBJ2-1; V gene: TRBV7-8; clone size: few; CDR3 DNA: TGTGCCAGCAGCCCGACTATAGCGGGGGCCTACAATGAGCAGTTCTTC; CDR3 protein: CASSPTIAGAYNEQFF
D gene: NA; J gene: TRBJ1-6; V gene: TRBV6-6; clone size: NA; CDR3 DNA: TGTGCCAGCAGTTACTCGATGGGGGTATCACCCCTCCACTTT; CDR3 protein: CASSYSMGVSPLHF